A selection of T cell receptor beta chains follows, all from one sample in a study of vaccination effects on CD4 cells after COVID-19. These receptors lack a known antigen. Sequenced by immunoSEQ multiplex PCR; TCRdb stores in-frame clones only, minus some. Of 21,000 or so clones listed, under 75% are singletons. Here the sequenced sample was CD4+ T cells from PBMCs cultured with a peptide pool, taken before COVID-19 vaccination. The receptors were gathered from a human donor who had a prior SARS-CoV-2 infection. Each CDR3 is given with its conserved first and last residue.

TRBV6-5 CASSLDSYNEQFF
TRBV6-6 CASSPYTRLEYNSPLHF
TRBV9 CASSAGGQPNQPQHF
TRBV7-3 CASSPSRAGSYNEQFF
TRBV5-8 CASSLLQGFREKLFF
TRBV5-6 CASSLGVRDYEQYF
TRBV29-1 CSVVRWQQETQYF
TRBV28 CASRYGRAEAFF
TRBV5-4 CASSLEGERAGELFF
TRBV6-5 CASSYSTGNRETQYF
TRBV6-5 CASRRSGRSTDTQYF
TRBV5-1 CASSLGLHNEQFF
TRBV15 CATSREARNSPLHF
TRBV18 CASSPVDMNTGELFF
TRBV24-1 CATSDPGTGRNYEQFF
TRBV5-1 CASSSDGYGEQYF
TRBV6-4 CASSDLWLTGELFF
TRBV4-3 CASSQDWGSKLITQYF
TRBV25-1 CASSEFDLMTVNYGYTF
TRBV28 CASSFGTYYGYTF
TRBV2 CASRRRWLAASTDTQYF
TRBV2 CASSVTGFSSGYTF
TRBV5-4 CASSGDVVGYTF
TRBV11-2 CASSPRGLETQYF
TRBV7-2 CASSLEYNEQYF
TRBV3-1/TRBV3-2 CASSQGSILAKNIQYF
TRBV11-3 CASSKRSATTGELFF
TRBV5-5 CASSLEGTMEETQYF
TRBV6-1 CASSESQNTEAFF
TRBV7-8 CASSFMAVSTEAFF
TRBV19 CASSIQNLAGGPSRQFF
TRBV7-2 CASSLVQIPKAFF
TRBV5-6 CASSLFSSGGETQYF
TRBV2 CANRAPMTEAFF
TRBV2 CASKAGTSNQPQHF
TRBV3-1/TRBV3-2 CASSQGSGVRGSGYTF
TRBV5-6 CASSLGFGSYEQYF
TRBV5-1 CASSLVWGQETQYF
TRBV5-6 CASSLAKNIQYF
TRBV30 CAWSARGEQFF
TRBV6-5 CASTLERDWQYF